These T cell receptor beta chains were read from a single sample in a study of T cells in tuberculosis. Sequenced by immunoSEQ multiplex PCR; TCRdb stores in-frame clones only, minus some. The data show some 10,000 clones, just under 95% seen once. What was sequenced was PBMCs. The receptors were gathered from an adult with tuberculosis. Both conserved end residues are part of each CDR3. Each record gives: V gene, clone size, D gene, J gene, CDR3 DNA, CDR3 protein. A D gene is named only where the DNA matches it firmly. Clone size is not always given. Where it is, it says once, few, many or a class for expanded clones.

v_gene: TRBV9
abundance: .
d_gene: TRBD2
j_gene: TRBJ2-5
CDR3nt: TGTGCCAGCAGCGTTGGGACTAGTTCGGTCGAGACCCAGTACTTC
CDR3aa: CASSVGTSSVETQYF

v_gene: TRBV30
abundance: .
d_gene: .
j_gene: TRBJ1-1
CDR3nt: TGTGCCTGGATGGGGGCGAATCCCCCGAACACTGAAGCTTTCTTT
CDR3aa: CAWMGANPPNTEAFF

v_gene: TRBV5-1
abundance: .
d_gene: TRBD1
j_gene: TRBJ1-1
CDR3nt: TGCGCCAGCAGCTTGGCCGGGGGACAGGGCACTGAAGCTTTCTTT
CDR3aa: CASSLAGGQGTEAFF

v_gene: TRBV5-6
abundance: .
d_gene: .
j_gene: TRBJ2-1
CDR3nt: TGTGCCAGCAGCTTCGGAGGGAATGAGCAGTTCTTC
CDR3aa: CASSFGGNEQFF

v_gene: TRBV7-8
abundance: .
d_gene: .
j_gene: TRBJ2-1
CDR3nt: TGTGCCAGCACCCTTATACGGGACTTGACCTACAATGAGCAGTTCTTC
CDR3aa: CASTLIRDLTYNEQFF

v_gene: TRBV6-1
abundance: .
d_gene: TRBD2
j_gene: TRBJ2-5
CDR3nt: TGTGCCAGTCCGGGACTAGCTCGCGAGACCCAGTACTTC
CDR3aa: CASPGLARETQYF

v_gene: TRBV4-1
abundance: .
d_gene: TRBD2
j_gene: TRBJ2-5
CDR3nt: TGCGCCAGCAGCCATCCCAAAGAGGGACTAGCGGGAGATGGAGAGACCCAGTACTTC
CDR3aa: CASSHPKEGLAGDGETQYF

v_gene: TRBV5-6
abundance: .
d_gene: .
j_gene: TRBJ1-1
CDR3nt: TGTGCCAGCAGCCTATTAAGAGTCACTGAAGCTTTCTTT
CDR3aa: CASSLLRVTEAFF

v_gene: TRBV4-2
abundance: .
d_gene: TRBD1
j_gene: TRBJ2-3
CDR3nt: TGTGCCAGCAGCCACTCAGGGGGCGCGACAGATACGCAGTATTTT
CDR3aa: CASSHSGGATDTQYF

v_gene: TRBV11-2
abundance: .
d_gene: TRBD1
j_gene: TRBJ1-2
CDR3nt: TGTGCCAGCAGTCTCAAACCAGGGCAGGGGGCGCCTGGCTACACCTTC
CDR3aa: CASSLKPGQGAPGYTF

v_gene: TRBV5-1
abundance: .
d_gene: TRBD2
j_gene: TRBJ2-1
CDR3nt: TGCGCCAGCAGCTTCGTAGCGGGAGGGAACAATGAGCAGTTCTTC
CDR3aa: CASSFVAGGNNEQFF

v_gene: TRBV5-4
abundance: .
d_gene: TRBD1
j_gene: TRBJ2-3
CDR3nt: TGTGCCAGCAGCTCCGACAGGGGGCGACCAGATACGCAGTATTTT
CDR3aa: CASSSDRGRPDTQYF

v_gene: TRBV2
abundance: .
d_gene: .
j_gene: TRBJ2-7
CDR3nt: TGTGCCAGCAGACGCGGGTCGAGCTCCTACGAGCAGTACTTC
CDR3aa: CASRRGSSSYEQYF

v_gene: TRBV11-2
abundance: .
d_gene: TRBD1
j_gene: TRBJ2-3
CDR3nt: TGTGCCAGCAGCGACCGGGACAGGGTAAGGGATACGCAGTATTTT
CDR3aa: CASSDRDRVRDTQYF

v_gene: TRBV11-2
abundance: .
d_gene: .
j_gene: TRBJ2-1
CDR3nt: TGTGCCAGCAGCTTAGTGAGGGGGGGGCCATACAATGAGCAGTTCTTC
CDR3aa: CASSLVRGGPYNEQFF

v_gene: TRBV2
abundance: .
d_gene: .
j_gene: TRBJ2-5
CDR3nt: TGTGCCAGCAGTGCCATGGACGCGGGCAGAGAGACCCAGTACTTC
CDR3aa: CASSAMDAGRETQYF

v_gene: TRBV9
abundance: .
d_gene: .
j_gene: TRBJ1-2
CDR3nt: TGTGCCAGCAGCGTAGGCGGGGGAGGAAGCCTTACTAACTATGGCTACACCTTC
CDR3aa: CASSVGGGGSLTNYGYTF

v_gene: TRBV28
abundance: .
d_gene: .
j_gene: TRBJ1-2
CDR3nt: TGTGCCAGCAGACTCAGGGAGGCGAGAGGCTACACCTTC
CDR3aa: CASRLREARGYTF

v_gene: TRBV10-3
abundance: .
d_gene: .
j_gene: TRBJ2-3
CDR3nt: TGTGCCATCAGGGGAGCAGATACGCAGTATTTT
CDR3aa: CAIRGADTQYF

v_gene: TRBV11-2
abundance: .
d_gene: .
j_gene: TRBJ2-1
CDR3nt: TGTGCCAGCAGCTTAGACGCGGGGTCCCCGTTCTTC
CDR3aa: CASSLDAGSPFF

v_gene: TRBV5-8
abundance: once
d_gene: TRBD1
j_gene: TRBJ2-4
CDR3nt: TGTGCCAGCAGCCCGGGACAGACGCTAGCCAAAAACATTCAGTACTTC
CDR3aa: CASSPGQTLAKNIQYF

v_gene: TRBV2
abundance: once
d_gene: .
j_gene: TRBJ1-2
CDR3nt: TGTGCCAGCACGGCAAGGTGGCGACAGAGCCTCTATGGCTACACCTTC
CDR3aa: CASTARWRQSLYGYTF

v_gene: TRBV7-2
abundance: .
d_gene: .
j_gene: TRBJ1-5
CDR3nt: TGTGCCAGCAGTTCAGGGGACCAGCCCCAGCATTTT
CDR3aa: CASSSGDQPQHF

v_gene: TRBV30
abundance: .
d_gene: TRBD2
j_gene: TRBJ2-3
CDR3nt: TGTGCCTGGAGTCCAGGACTAGCGGGGGGCCGGGATACGCAGTATTTT
CDR3aa: CAWSPGLAGGRDTQYF

v_gene: TRBV6-1
abundance: once
d_gene: .
j_gene: TRBJ2-7
CDR3nt: TGTGCCAGCAGTGAACTACAGGCCATCTCCTACGAGCAGTACTTC
CDR3aa: CASSELQAISYEQYF

v_gene: TRBV2
abundance: .
d_gene: TRBD2
j_gene: TRBJ2-7
CDR3nt: TGTGCCAGCAGTCCCGATTTGGCGGGAGTAACGGGCGAGCAGTACTTC
CDR3aa: CASSPDLAGVTGEQYF

v_gene: TRBV6-5
abundance: .
d_gene: TRBD1
j_gene: TRBJ2-1
CDR3nt: TGTGCCAGCAGGGGACAGGGCTCGCAGTTCTTC
CDR3aa: CASRGQGSQFF

v_gene: TRBV5-6
abundance: .
d_gene: .
j_gene: TRBJ2-1
CDR3nt: TGTGCCAGCAGCCTGGGGGCGGGGACCTACAATGAGCAGTTCTTC
CDR3aa: CASSLGAGTYNEQFF

v_gene: TRBV5-1
abundance: .
d_gene: .
j_gene: TRBJ2-5
CDR3nt: TGCGCCAGCAGCTTGGGAGTGTCACAAGAGACCCAGTACTTC
CDR3aa: CASSLGVSQETQYF

v_gene: TRBV4-2
abundance: .
d_gene: .
j_gene: TRBJ2-1
CDR3nt: TGTGCCAGCAGCCAAGACTCTTTGACATCCTACAATGAGCAGTTCTTC
CDR3aa: CASSQDSLTSYNEQFF

v_gene: TRBV30
abundance: .
d_gene: TRBD1
j_gene: TRBJ1-6
CDR3nt: TGTGCCTGGAGCTTTTGGCAGGGGGACTCACCCCTCCACTTT
CDR3aa: CAWSFWQGDSPLHF

v_gene: TRBV18
abundance: .
d_gene: .
j_gene: TRBJ1-2
CDR3nt: TGTGCCAGCTCACCACCGGGCTTTGATGGCTACACCTTC
CDR3aa: CASSPPGFDGYTF

v_gene: TRBV5-4
abundance: .
d_gene: .
j_gene: TRBJ1-2
CDR3nt: TGTGCCAGCAGCTTGAAAACACCAGGCTATGGCTACACCTTC
CDR3aa: CASSLKTPGYGYTF

v_gene: TRBV12-5
abundance: .
d_gene: .
j_gene: TRBJ2-5
CDR3nt: TGTGCTAGTGGTTTAGGGGAGGCGAGAATGACCCAGTACTTC
CDR3aa: CASGLGEARMTQYF

v_gene: TRBV28
abundance: .
d_gene: TRBD1
j_gene: TRBJ1-5
CDR3nt: TGTGCCAGCAGTGCCATCTACAGGGGAATAGATAATCAGCCCCAGCATTTT
CDR3aa: CASSAIYRGIDNQPQHF

v_gene: TRBV12-5
abundance: .
d_gene: TRBD1
j_gene: TRBJ1-1
CDR3nt: TGTGCTAGTGGTTTGTCGACAGGGGCGTATCACACTGAAGCTTTCTTT
CDR3aa: CASGLSTGAYHTEAFF

v_gene: TRBV5-8
abundance: large
d_gene: .
j_gene: TRBJ2-4
CDR3nt: TGTGCCAGCAGCTTGGGACTATCGATAGCCAAAAACATTCAGTACTTC
CDR3aa: CASSLGLSIAKNIQYF

v_gene: TRBV5-4
abundance: .
d_gene: TRBD1
j_gene: TRBJ2-5
CDR3nt: TGTGCCAGCAGCTCCAGGGGGGAGACCCAGTACTTC
CDR3aa: CASSSRGETQYF

v_gene: TRBV5-1
abundance: .
d_gene: TRBD1
j_gene: TRBJ1-3
CDR3nt: TGCGCCAGCAGCTCAGGACAGGGGGCGGCTGGAAACACCATATATTTT
CDR3aa: CASSSGQGAAGNTIYF

v_gene: TRBV7-8
abundance: .
d_gene: .
j_gene: TRBJ1-1
CDR3nt: TGTGCCAGCCGGCCCCTGGGGCAGTTGAACACTGAAGCTTTCTTT
CDR3aa: CASRPLGQLNTEAFF

v_gene: TRBV19
abundance: .
d_gene: .
j_gene: TRBJ2-1
CDR3nt: TGTGCCAGTAGTCCCCGAACTACCCCCTCCTACAATGAGCAGTTCTTC
CDR3aa: CASSPRTTPSYNEQFF

v_gene: TRBV6-1
abundance: .
d_gene: .
j_gene: TRBJ1-5
CDR3nt: TGTGCCAGCAGTGAAGCCGGGGGGGAGCCCCAGCCCCAGCATTTT
CDR3aa: CASSEAGGEPQPQHF

v_gene: TRBV5-1
abundance: .
d_gene: .
j_gene: TRBJ2-1
CDR3nt: TGCGCCAGCAGCCCTTCCTCCGGGACACCTGAGCAGTTCTTC
CDR3aa: CASSPSSGTPEQFF

v_gene: TRBV5-4
abundance: .
d_gene: .
j_gene: TRBJ1-1
CDR3nt: TGTGCCAGCAGCTTGGTGATAGAGGGCACTGAAGCTTTCTTT
CDR3aa: CASSLVIEGTEAFF

v_gene: TRBV19
abundance: .
d_gene: .
j_gene: TRBJ2-5
CDR3nt: TGTGCCAGTAGTATACGGTACCAAGAGACCCAGTACTTC
CDR3aa: CASSIRYQETQYF

v_gene: TRBV27
abundance: .
d_gene: .
j_gene: TRBJ1-2
CDR3nt: TGTGCCAGCTCCGAGGGCCGGGGCTACACCTTC
CDR3aa: CASSEGRGYTF

v_gene: TRBV4-2
abundance: .
d_gene: .
j_gene: TRBJ1-3
CDR3nt: TGTGCCAGCAGCCAAGATCCCCGGCCCCACAGCTCTGGAAACACCATATATTTT
CDR3aa: CASSQDPRPHSSGNTIYF

v_gene: TRBV25-1
abundance: .
d_gene: TRBD1
j_gene: TRBJ1-1
CDR3nt: TGTGCCAGCAGTGAATCCGGGACAGGGAAGACTGAAGCTTTCTTT
CDR3aa: CASSESGTGKTEAFF

v_gene: TRBV27
abundance: .
d_gene: .
j_gene: TRBJ2-7
CDR3nt: TGTGCCAGCAGTGGGGGGGCGTCCTCCTACGAGCAGTACTTC
CDR3aa: CASSGGASSYEQYF

v_gene: TRBV19
abundance: .
d_gene: .
j_gene: TRBJ1-1
CDR3nt: TGTGCCAGTAGTGTTGACAGGTCTAACACTGAAGCTTTCTTT
CDR3aa: CASSVDRSNTEAFF

v_gene: TRBV19
abundance: .
d_gene: TRBD1
j_gene: TRBJ1-1
CDR3nt: TGTGCCAGTACCTGGACAGGGTACACTGAAGCTTTCTTT
CDR3aa: CASTWTGYTEAFF